The 32 T cell receptor beta chains listed next were all sequenced from one sample in a study of blood T cells in healthy people across ages. Through a sample-barcoded 5' primer and a J-beta primer mix, a second PCR was run for roughly 6 to 11 cycles. TCRdb re-called the 5' RACE reads through MiXCR, storing one row per CDR3 protein. The table records about 970,000 distinct CDR3 sequences, about 53% of them present only once. The sample consisted of blood. Receptor source: a woman aged 55-70 years in good health.

The table lists this clonotype with a few counts. The chain combines TRBV12-3 or TRBV12-4 with TRBJ2-5; TRBD1 matches at 7 bases. The J call is uncertain, as TRBJ2-7 better fits the DNA end. This CDR3 has 12 amino acids. CDR3 loop: CASTRTGYEQYF. The CDR3 nucleotides read TGTGCCAGCACCCGGACAGGATACGAGCAGTACTTC.

This clonotype was seen only a few times. V gene TRBV25-1 combines with J gene TRBJ2-7; TRBD1 aligns across 7 bases. The CDR3 consists of 14 residues. The V and J ends lost 3 bases and 5 bases, in that order; junction bases with no gene match: 7. In germline, CDR1 is MGHDK, CDR2 SYGVNS. CDR3: CASSDQGVKDEQYF. The CDR3 DNA is TGTGCCAGCAGTGATCAGGGGGTGAAGGACGAGCAGTACTTC.

The genes are TRBV6-6 and TRBJ2-5; TRBD1 matches 9 bases. The J call may be faulty, since TRBJ2-7 better matches the DNA end. CDR1 and CDR2 (germline): MNHNY, SVGAGI (reference sequence). The CDR3 has 15 residues. The CDR3 bases are TGTGCCAGCAGTCTAAAGACAGGGGGTCCCGACGAGCAGTACTTC. Translated, it gives CASSLKTGGPDEQYF.

This clonotype occurred a few times. This chain uses TRBV29-1 with TRBJ2-5; D gene uncertain. CDR3 length: 16 amino acids. Germline V gene sequence: CDR1 SQVTM, CDR2 ANQGSEA. The germline V and J ends were trimmed by 7 bases and 2 bases, with 23 bases remaining between them. CDR3 protein: CSAPELGTLRQETQYF. In DNA form, the CDR3 reads TGCAGCGCCCCTGAACTGGGCACCCTTCGACAAGAGACCCAGTACTTC.

The rearrangement uses TRBV9 and TRBJ2-1; 15 bases align to TRBD2. The CDR3 has 17 residues. Germline lookup yields CDR1 SGDLS and CDR2 YYNGEE. The V gene end was trimmed by 4 bases and the J gene end by 4 bases; junction bases not matched to a gene: 6. CDR3 DNA sequence: TGTGCCAGCAGCCCGGGACTAGCGGGGGGTATTTACAATGAGCAGTTCTTC. Amino acids: CASSPGLAGGIYNEQFF.

The rearrangement links TRBV29-1 to TRBJ2-4; 9 bases map to TRBD1. From germline, CDR1 is SQVTM and CDR2 ANQGSEA. The CDR3 contains 14 residues. Trimming took 4 bases from V and 4 from J; bases not matched to a gene: 5. The CDR3, as DNA: TGCAGCGTTGCCGACAGGGGGTCGAAAAACATTCAGTACTTC. Encoded protein: CSVADRGSKNIQYF.

The chain carries TRBV20-1 and TRBJ2-5; 8 nucleotides line up with TRBD1. This CDR3 region has 17 residues. Germline V gives CDR1 DFQATT, CDR2 SNEGSKA (reference sequence). With V trimmed by 3 bases and J by 10 bases, 22 bases remained unmatched. The CDR3 DNA is TGCAGTGCTAGGGCCCTGGCCGGGACAGGCCATTTATGGATCCAGTACTTC. Translating it yields CSARALAGTGHLWIQYF.

This chain uses TRBV14 with TRBJ1-1; D is perhaps TRBD1 (5 bases). CDR1 and CDR2 (germline): SGHDN, FVKESK. The CDR3 has 14 residues. V lost 5 bases to trimming and J lost 6 bases, with 16 bases between them. In DNA, the CDR3 is TGTGCCAGCAGCTCCCGGGACGTTGAATCTGAAGCTTTCTTT. The encoded protein is CASSSRDVESEAFF.

This clonotype was detected a few times. The CDR3 DNA is TGCAGTGCTAGAGATCTCGGTAGCGGGAGCCACGAGACCCAGTACTTC. Amino acid sequence: CSARDLGSGSHETQYF. The chain has TRBV20-1 and TRBJ2-5; 9 bases fit TRBD2. This CDR3 has 16 residues. Per the germline V gene, CDR1 is DFQATT and CDR2 is SNEGSKA (reference sequence). After removal of 0 bases from V and 5 bases from J, the junction contained 10 bases not matched to a gene.

This clonotype was counted between two and nine times. This chain links TRBV20-1 with TRBJ2-3; D possibly corresponds to TRBD2 (5 bases). From germline, CDR1 is DFQATT and CDR2 SNEGSKA (reference sequence). V was cut by 5 bases and J by 5 bases, with 23 bases left in between. The CDR3 covers 16 residues. In DNA, the CDR3 is TGCAGTGCTCACCCTTCCCAGCTAGCCCGAGGAGATACGCAGTATTTT. Protein sequence: CSAHPSQLARGDTQYF.

This clonotype was detected only once. The V call is TRBV4-3, the J call TRBJ2-1; no reliable D call. V gave up 1 base and J gave up 10 bases, with 11 bases separating them. Per germline, CDR1 LGHNA and CDR2 YSLEER. This CDR3 region has 13 residues. CDR3 nucleotides: TGCGCCAGCAGCCAAGGGTTCCGCGGAGAGCAGTTCTTC. Amino acids: CASSQGFRGEQFF.

This chain links TRBV2 with TRBJ2-3; no reliable D call. V was clipped by 4 bases and J by 2 bases, with 10 bases between them. This CDR3 contains 14 residues. Germline CDR1 SNHLY, CDR2 FYNNEI. The CDR3 coding sequence is TGTGCCAGCAGTGTTGGGCAGGTCACAGATACGCAGTATTTT. Protein product: CASSVGQVTDTQYF.

The V call is TRBV29-1, the J call TRBJ2-7; 10 bases map to TRBD1. V was pared by 7 bases and J by 6 bases, with 9 bases of the junction left unmatched. Germline lookup yields CDR1 SQVTM and CDR2 ANQGSEA. The length of the CDR3 is 13 residues. The CDR3 DNA reads as TGCAGCGCAAGACAGGGGGCGGGATTCGAGCAGTACTTC. Its protein product is CSARQGAGFEQYF.

The chain has TRBV10-3 and TRBJ1-2; D is possibly TRBD1 (6 bases). The CDR3 spans 15 residues. With 6 bases removed from V and 0 bases from J, the gap between germline ends came to 14 bases. Per germline, CDR1 ENHRY and CDR2 SYGVKD. In nucleotides, the CDR3 is TGTGCCATCAGCCCCGAGGGGGGAGCTAACTATGGCTACACCTTC. Amino acids: CAISPEGGANYGYTF.

This sequence joins TRBV29-1 and TRBJ2-7, with 7 bases lining up with TRBD2. The DNA end is a closer match to TRBJ2-1, so the J assignment may be wrong. CDR3 size: 16 residues. From germline, CDR1 is SQVTM and CDR2 ANQGSEA. The CDR3 loop reads CSVKGLRESIFDEQFF. The CDR3 nucleotides read TGCAGCGTGAAAGGTCTGCGGGAGTCTATTTTCGATGAGCAGTTCTTC.

In this sample, this clonotype turned up a few times. The chain recombines TRBV28 with TRBJ2-3; D gene uncertain. V was trimmed by 3 bases and J by 2 bases, leaving 6 bases between them. Germline assignment: CDR1 MDHEN and CDR2 SYDVKM. CDR3 length equals 13 residues. The CDR3 here is CASSFGYTDTQYF. The CDR3 bases are TGTGCCAGCAGTTTTGGCTACACAGATACGCAGTATTTT. The full variable domain, its missing parts supplied by reference TRBV28 and TRBJ2-3, is DVKVTQSSRYLVKRTGEKVFLECVQDMDHENMFWYRQDPGLGLRLIYFSYDVKMKEKGDIPEGYSVSREKKERFSLILESASTNQTSMYLCASSFGYTDTQYFGPGTRLTVL.

This clonotype has just a few counts. The chain employs TRBV3-1 and TRBJ2-5; D possibly corresponds to TRBD2 (6 bases). The V gene lost 4 bases and the J gene lost 1 base, with 16 bases spanning the gap. This CDR3 is built from 16 residues. The germline gives CDR1 LGHDT, CDR2 YNNKEL (reference sequence). As DNA, the CDR3 is TGTGCCAGCAGCCTGGCTGCCTCACTAGCCCAAGAGACCCAGTACTTC. Its translation is CASSLAASLAQETQYF.

This clonotype appeared many times. The junction departs from germline at one end; a sequencing error may be responsible. The V and J genes are TRBV5-1 and TRBJ2-7; 7 bases map to TRBD1. The CDR3 consists of 14 residues. Germline-derived CDR1 and CDR2 are SGHRS and YFSETQ. DNA for the CDR3: TGTGCCAGCAGCTTAGGACAGGTCTCCTACGAGCAGTACTTC. Translated: CASSLGQVSYEQYF.

The gene calls are TRBV12-3 or TRBV12-4 and TRBJ2-1; TRBD2 is a possible D gene (6 bases). This CDR3 contains 17 residues. The V gene lost 5 bases and the J gene lost 7 bases, with 24 bases spanning the gap. The CDR3 protein is CASSEDGGYRTTNEQFF. The CDR3 DNA reads TGTGCCAGCAGTGAGGACGGGGGTTACCGGACTACAAATGAGCAGTTCTTC.

This clonotype has a handful of counts. The V call is TRBV6-5, the J call TRBJ2-1; tentatively, D is TRBD1 or TRBD2 (5 bases each). Germline V lookup: CDR1 MNHEY, CDR2 SVGAGI. V shed 8 bases and J shed 1 base, with 12 bases lying between them. The CDR3 is 14 residues long. CDR3 bases: TGTGCCAGCTTGGGACCAGGGTCCTACAATGAGCAGTTCTTC. This translates into CASLGPGSYNEQFF.

The chain links TRBV28 to TRBJ2-7; 10 bases match TRBD1. Matching the DNA end better, TRBJ2-5 makes the J call doubtful. The CDR3 runs 15 residues. CDR1 MDHEN and CDR2 SYDVKM come from the germline V gene. The CDR3 loop is CASSLSGQGTETQYF. In DNA form, the CDR3 reads TGTGCCAGCAGTTTATCGGGACAGGGGACGGAGACCCAGTACTTC.

This clonotype was seen repeatedly, ten times or more. CDR3 sequence reads: CASSLGVWGFFDIQYF. In DNA form, the CDR3 reads TGTGCCAGCAGCTTAGGGGTGTGGGGGTTTTTTGACATTCAGTACTTC. The chain joins TRBV7-2 to TRBJ2-4; D might be TRBD1 or TRBD2, each matching 5 bases. This CDR3 has 16 residues. In germline, CDR1 is SGHTA, CDR2 FQGNSA. Between the trimmed V and J ends, which lost 1 base and 8 bases, there was a span of 18 bases.

The CDR3 loop is CANSLVWDTQYF. CDR3 sequence (DNA): TGTGCCAACAGCCTTGTATGGGATACGCAGTATTTT. This chain uses TRBV28 with TRBJ2-3; unclear D gene. Trimming pared 10 bases from V and 6 bases from J, leaving 14 bases between. Per the germline V gene, CDR1 is MDHEN and CDR2 is SYDVKM. CDR3 length equals 12 residues.

V gene TRBV4-1 combines with J gene TRBJ2-7; TRBD2 matches 9 bases. Germline V gene data show CDR1 as MGHRA and CDR2 as YSYEKL. V lost 2 bases to trimming and J lost 6 bases; unmatched junction nucleotides: 5. This CDR3 is 14 amino acids long. CDR3 sequence (DNA): TGCGCCAGCAGCCAATTAGCGGGAGTAGCCGAGCAGTACTTC. It is translated as CASSQLAGVAEQYF.

The rearrangement joins TRBV3-1 to TRBJ2-5, with 9 bases aligning to TRBD1. The CDR3 loop spans 18 amino acids. V gave up 2 bases and J gave up 1 base; unmatched junction bases: 11. Germline V gene data show CDR1 as LGHDT and CDR2 as YNNKEL (reference sequence). CDR3 bases: TGTGCCAGCAGCCAAAGGAGGGACAGGGCGGTCTTCCAAGAGACCCAGTACTTC. This codes for CASSQRRDRAVFQETQYF.

J is TRBJ2-3 and V is TRBV29-1; possible D gene TRBD1, 5 bases. The CDR3 length is 12 residues. V lost 3 bases and J 3 bases, leaving 7 bases between the germline ends. Germline loops: CDR1 SQVTM, CDR2 ANQGSEA. The CDR3: CSVDAGTDTQYF. The CDR3 region has the DNA TGCAGCGTTGACGCAGGGACAGATACGCAGTATTTT.

The rearrangement uses TRBV27 and TRBJ2-2; 9 nucleotides match TRBD2. Germline CDR1 and CDR2: MNHEY and SMNVEV (reference sequence). The J segment lost 3 bases and the V segment lost 6 bases, leaving 17 bases of the junction unmatched. The CDR3 extends over 19 amino acids. The DNA for the CDR3 is TGTGCCAGCAGCGGCTTGGCGGGAGGGTCAGAAGAGGACACCGGGGAGCTGTTTTTT. It specifies CASSGLAGGSEEDTGELFF.

This clonotype showed up many times. CDR3 amino acids: CSADTSGRIHEQFF. The CDR3 DNA sequence: TGCAGTGCTGACACTAGCGGGAGGATTCATGAGCAGTTCTTC. The V gene is TRBV20-1, the J gene TRBJ2-1; 12 bases are shared with TRBD2. The V gene end was trimmed by 5 bases and the J gene end by 8 bases; junction bases not matched to a gene: 7. This CDR3 is built from 14 residues. CDR1 and CDR2 (germline): DFQATT, SNEGSKA (reference sequence).

The rearrangement uses TRBV24-1 and TRBJ2-7; D might be TRBD2 (6 bases). V was pared by 3 bases and J by 7 bases, with 12 bases between. The CDR3 loop spans 13 amino acids. The germline CDR1 and CDR2 sequences are KGHDR and SFDVKD. The CDR3 protein is CATSDQKREEQYF. CDR3 DNA sequence: TGTGCCACCAGTGATCAGAAACGGGAGGAGCAGTACTTC.

The chain uses TRBV10-3 and TRBJ1-2; D is undetermined. This CDR3 spans 15 amino acids. Trimming shortened V by 6 bases and J by 6 bases, and 20 bases separated the two germline ends. Germline assignment: CDR1 ENHRY and CDR2 SYGVKD. The CDR3 here is CAISRPEGSSNGYTF. In DNA, the CDR3 is TGTGCCATCAGCCGTCCGGAGGGTTCCTCTAATGGCTACACCTTC.

This sequence joins TRBV2 and TRBJ2-5; TRBD1 agrees at 9 bases. This CDR3 has 15 residues. Germline loops: CDR1 SNHLY, CDR2 FYNNEI. V gave up 4 bases and J gave up 5 bases; unmatched junction bases: 8. The CDR3, as DNA: TGTGCCAGCAGTGCTTTCGGGACAGGGCCGGAGACCCAGTACTTC. This translates into CASSAFGTGPETQYF.

Concerning this clonotype itself: Relative to the germline gene, one junction end is altered; a read error may explain this. The chain carries TRBV20-1 and TRBJ2-1, with D possibly being TRBD1 (5 bases). There are 14 residues in the CDR3. CDR1 is DFQATT, CDR2 SNEGSKA, per germline (reference sequence). The CDR3 loop reads CSATPGAAYNEQYF. In nucleotides, the CDR3 is TGCAGTGCAACCCCTGGGGCAGCCTACAATGAGCAGTACTTT.